Listed below are T cell receptor beta chains from one sample, sequenced in a study of cytomegalovirus exposure and HLA in healthy donors. Sequenced by immunoSEQ multiplex PCR; TCRdb stores in-frame clones only, minus some. In the table there are under 200,000 clones, roughly 80% of which are singletons. Sequencing was performed on PBMCs. The source of these receptors is a woman between 18 and 29 years old in good health and CMV-seronegative. CDR3s include the opening cysteine and the closing phenylalanine or tryptophan. Fields, in order: J gene, V gene, CDR3 protein.

j_gene: TRBJ2-1; v_gene: TRBV5-4; CDR3aa: CASSIASGREGLVNEQFF
j_gene: TRBJ1-5; v_gene: TRBV28; CDR3aa: CASSFRGSSQPQHF
j_gene: TRBJ2-1; v_gene: TRBV5-6; CDR3aa: CASSLLAGGPRSSYNKQFF
j_gene: TRBJ2-7; v_gene: TRBV7-2; CDR3aa: CASSWPAGGKGQYF
j_gene: TRBJ2-5; v_gene: TRBV28; CDR3aa: CASGGLAGGETQYF
j_gene: TRBJ2-5; v_gene: TRBV5-5; CDR3aa: CASSPPPPTGGQETQYF
j_gene: TRBJ1-4; v_gene: TRBV27; CDR3aa: CASRVTSGEKLFF
j_gene: TRBJ2-3; v_gene: TRBV5-1; CDR3aa: CASSLAPAGGSDTQYF
j_gene: TRBJ2-1; v_gene: TRBV11-3; CDR3aa: CASSKTDGQDNEQFF
j_gene: TRBJ2-3; v_gene: TRBV7-2; CDR3aa: CASSLNSRDPDTQYF
j_gene: TRBJ2-7; v_gene: TRBV5-1; CDR3aa: CASSLAKSGYEQYF
j_gene: TRBJ1-2; v_gene: TRBV7-9; CDR3aa: CASSSRGAGRGRYGYTF
j_gene: TRBJ2-7; v_gene: TRBV28; CDR3aa: CASSLLRLAGGRSQYF
j_gene: TRBJ1-1; v_gene: TRBV7-2; CDR3aa: CASSLVPGYLSEAFF
j_gene: TRBJ2-1; v_gene: TRBV19; CDR3aa: CASSIAAGVSYNEQFF
j_gene: TRBJ2-7; v_gene: TRBV5-1; CDR3aa: CASSLGGSPEQYF
j_gene: TRBJ1-4; v_gene: TRBV19; CDR3aa: CASSISATNEKLFF
j_gene: TRBJ2-2; v_gene: TRBV7-9; CDR3aa: CASSLVPSGNTGELFF
j_gene: TRBJ2-1; v_gene: TRBV6-5; CDR3aa: CASSSVGGTAYNEQFF
j_gene: TRBJ2-1; v_gene: TRBV7-2; CDR3aa: CASSLSSWQGAMQFF
j_gene: TRBJ2-5; v_gene: TRBV4-3; CDR3aa: CASSQEWRGKETQYF
j_gene: TRBJ2-5; v_gene: TRBV25-1; CDR3aa: CASSPTDRGEAQYF
j_gene: TRBJ2-4; v_gene: TRBV4-1; CDR3aa: CASSPGLARGLAKNIQYF
j_gene: TRBJ1-5; v_gene: TRBV4-3; CDR3aa: CASSQDLPLGQAGGQPQHF
j_gene: TRBJ2-3; v_gene: TRBV7-2; CDR3aa: CASSLPSGTSGTDTQYF
j_gene: TRBJ2-5; v_gene: TRBV11-2; CDR3aa: CASSLASGGRRETQYF
j_gene: TRBJ2-3; v_gene: TRBV27; CDR3aa: CASSTTRRDTQYF
j_gene: TRBJ2-1; v_gene: TRBV28; CDR3aa: CASSLWASGDNEQFF
j_gene: TRBJ1-1; v_gene: TRBV21-1; CDR3aa: CASSKALGGDGTEAFF
j_gene: TRBJ1-5; v_gene: TRBV6-1; CDR3aa: CASSEHSNQPQHF
j_gene: TRBJ1-1; v_gene: TRBV18; CDR3aa: CASTTGADTEAFF
j_gene: TRBJ1-2; v_gene: TRBV14; CDR3aa: CASSQTGIGYGYTF
j_gene: TRBJ2-2; v_gene: TRBV27; CDR3aa: CASSDLAGGPGELFF
j_gene: TRBJ2-7; v_gene: TRBV9; CDR3aa: CASSVGIGQGVEQYF
j_gene: TRBJ1-1; v_gene: TRBV2; CDR3aa: CASTMIGGEVNTEAFF
j_gene: TRBJ2-2; v_gene: TRBV7-2; CDR3aa: CASRTTSGITGELFF
j_gene: TRBJ1-2; v_gene: TRBV5-1; CDR3aa: CASSLETGPNYGYTF
j_gene: TRBJ1-2; v_gene: TRBV11-3; CDR3aa: CASSLVSRGPSGDYGYTF
j_gene: .; v_gene: TRBV28; CDR3aa: CASSITGRNEQYF
j_gene: TRBJ2-1; v_gene: TRBV7-9; CDR3aa: CSSSPSFGTGVLNEQFF
j_gene: TRBJ2-7; v_gene: TRBV2; CDR3aa: CASSLLASEQYF
j_gene: TRBJ2-7; v_gene: TRBV11-2; CDR3aa: CASSLEALGGTPSYEQYF
j_gene: TRBJ2-7; v_gene: TRBV19; CDR3aa: CASSLSSGIGEQYF
j_gene: TRBJ2-3; v_gene: TRBV30; CDR3aa: CAWNLYTDTQYF
j_gene: TRBJ1-3; v_gene: TRBV2; CDR3aa: CASSEDRGRPNLSGNTIYF
j_gene: TRBJ2-1; v_gene: TRBV29-1; CDR3aa: CSLLGTSGNYNERFF
j_gene: TRBJ1-2; v_gene: TRBV28; CDR3aa: CASSVDRGLGYTF
j_gene: TRBJ2-5; v_gene: TRBV28; CDR3aa: CATWQGPDGRYF
j_gene: TRBJ2-5; v_gene: TRBV28; CDR3aa: CASSLGGYQETQYF
j_gene: TRBJ1-5; v_gene: TRBV5-8; CDR3aa: CASSQETGQNFYQPQHF
j_gene: TRBJ2-1; v_gene: TRBV18; CDR3aa: CASSPRAGASGEQFF
j_gene: TRBJ2-1; v_gene: TRBV5-1; CDR3aa: CASSGTKLAGGPGEQFF